Following are 20 T cell receptor beta chains from one sample sequenced in a study of blood T cell repertoires in COVID-19. Repertoires were generated with immunoSEQ multiplex PCR, while TCRdb's copy carries only in-frame clones and drops some. The table includes fewer than 600,000 clones, approximately 92% detected once. The sample taken for sequencing was peripheral blood. The origin of the receptors is a man between 18 and 35 years old with COVID-19, enrolled during active disease.

The table lists this clone with a count of one. The chain is built from TRBV7-9 and TRBJ2-3, with D possibly matching TRBD2 (7 bases). Between the trimmed V and J ends, which lost 4 bases and 5 bases, there was a span of 19 bases. Per the germline V gene, CDR1 is SEHNR and CDR2 is FQNEAQ (reference sequence). This CDR3 contains 16 residues. In nucleotides, the CDR3 is TGTGCCAGCAGCTCCCCGGGACAAGGGAGGGAAGATACGCAGTATTTT. This encodes CASSSPGQGREDTQYF.

The gene calls are TRBV4-1 and TRBJ1-3, with D possibly being TRBD1 (5 bases). The CDR3 runs 15 residues. Trimming removed 6 bases at V and 0 bases at J, with 12 bases between. CDR1 and CDR2 from the germline V gene are MGHRA and YSYEKL. CDR3 protein: CASRQAVSSGNTIYF. CDR3 coding DNA: TGCGCCAGCAGACAGGCGGTGAGCTCTGGAAACACCATATATTTT.

The gene calls are TRBV19 and TRBJ2-1, with a possible D match to TRBD2 (5 bases). The germline V gene encodes CDR1 LNHDA and CDR2 SQIVND (reference sequence). The CDR3 runs 14 residues. V was clipped by 7 bases and J by 6 bases, with 16 bases between them. CDR3 protein: CASTPFEGTNEQFF. The CDR3 DNA reads as TGTGCCAGTACCCCATTCGAGGGAACCAATGAGCAGTTCTTC.

V usage is TRBV30 and J usage is TRBJ2-1, with TRBD2 identical over 11 bases. V shed 1 base, J shed 1 base, and the junction held 9 bases outside the gene matches. The CDR3 has 18 amino acids. Germline V gene lookup returns CDR1 GTSNPN and CDR2 SVGIG (reference sequence). CDR3 coding DNA: TGTGCCTGGAGTGGCACCCGTACTAGCGGGAGATCCTACAATGAGCAGTTCTTC. Its translation: CAWSGTRTSGRSYNEQFF.

The chain uses TRBV11-2 and TRBJ2-6; 8 positions agree with TRBD1. V trimming: 5 bases; J trimming: 4 bases; junction bases outside the gene matches: 7. The CDR3 is made up of 16 amino acids. Germline CDR1 SGHAT, CDR2 FQNNGV. Here the CDR3 reads CASSHGTGVGANVLTF. The CDR3 bases are TGTGCCAGCAGCCACGGGACAGGAGTCGGGGCCAACGTCCTGACTTTC.

This rearrangement joins TRBV30 to TRBJ1-1, with TRBD1 matching 8 bases. Per germline, CDR1 GTSNPN and CDR2 SVGIG (reference sequence). This CDR3 is 14 amino acids long. The trim removed 2 bases at V and 1 base at J, leaving 3 bases unmatched. CDR3 sequence: CAWSPTGENTEAFF. The CDR3 bases are TGTGCCTGGAGTCCGACAGGGGAGAACACTGAAGCTTTCTTT.

The chain recombines TRBV7-3 with TRBJ2-7; 7 positions agree with TRBD2. The CDR3 sequence is 15 residues long. J was trimmed by 5 bases and V by 1 base; bases with no gene match: 8. Germline V CDR1 and CDR2: SGHTA, FQGTGA. CDR3 in amino acids: CASSLRGGQGNEQYF. The CDR3 region has the DNA TGTGCCAGCAGCTTAAGGGGAGGGCAAGGGAACGAGCAGTACTTC.

The rearrangement uses TRBV29-1 and TRBJ2-2, with D perhaps TRBD1 (6 bases). This CDR3 is 14 amino acids long. V lost 7 bases, J lost 1 base, and 13 bases lay in between. Per germline, CDR1 SQVTM and CDR2 ANQGSEA. CDR3 protein: CSASRTVNTGELFF. The DNA for the CDR3 is TGCAGCGCCAGCCGGACAGTGAACACCGGGGAGCTGTTTTTT.

This chain uses TRBV11-3 with TRBJ2-7; D not resolved. The germline gives CDR1 SGHNT, CDR2 YENEEA. This CDR3 has 13 amino acids. V was clipped by 3 bases and J by 0 bases, with 6 bases between them. The CDR3 DNA follows: TGTGCCAGCAGCTTGAGTAGCTCCTACGAGCAGTACTTC. This encodes CASSLSSSYEQYF.

The chain carries TRBV19 and TRBJ2-1, with TRBD2 identical over 7 bases. The CDR3 is made up of 15 amino acids. The V gene's germline CDR1 is LNHDA and CDR2 SQIVND (reference sequence). Trimming removed 3 bases from V and 4 bases from J; junction bases left unmatched: 6. The CDR3 DNA reads TGTGCCAGTAGTATGGGATGGGAGGGTTACAATGAGCAGTTCTTC. Its translation: CASSMGWEGYNEQFF.

V usage is TRBV13 and J usage is TRBJ2-5; weak D call: TRBD1 (5 bases). Trimming removed 5 bases at V and 3 bases at J, with 19 bases between. This CDR3 has 16 amino acids. The germline CDR1 and CDR2 sequences are PRHDT and FYEKMQ (reference sequence). The CDR3 bases are TGTGCCAGCAGCCTATCCCAGGTTAGGGGCAAAGAGACCCAGTACTTC. It is translated as CASSLSQVRGKETQYF. Filled out from reference TRBV13 and TRBJ2-5, the complete variable domain reads AAGVIQSPRHLIKEKRETATLKCYPIPRHDTVYWYQQGPGQDPQFLISFYEKMQSDKGSIPDRFSAQQFSDYHSELNMSSLELGDSALYFCASSLSQVRGKETQYFGPGTRLLVL.

The rearrangement joins TRBV5-1 to TRBJ2-3; D is possibly TRBD1 (6 bases). The CDR3 extends over 15 amino acids. Trimming pared 2 bases from V and 3 bases from J, leaving 13 bases between. CDR1 is SGHRS and CDR2 is YFSETQ in the germline V gene. The CDR3 DNA follows: TGCGCCAGCAGCTTTGACAGGTGGAGTACAGATACGCAGTATTTT. It encodes CASSFDRWSTDTQYF. The whole variable domain, remainder taken from reference TRBV5-1 and TRBJ2-3, is KAGVTQTPRYLIKTRGQQVTLSCSPISGHRSVSWYQQTPGQGLQFLFEYFSETQRNKGNFPGRFSGRQFSNSRSEMNVSTLELGDSALYLCASSFDRWSTDTQYFGPGTRLTVL.

V gene TRBV25-1 combines with J gene TRBJ1-1, with 7 bases matching TRBD1. The CDR3 contains 14 residues. V lost 3 bases to trimming and J lost 3 bases; unmatched junction nucleotides: 4. CDR1 and CDR2 from the germline V gene are MGHDK and SYGVNS. CDR3 DNA sequence: TGTGCCAGCAGTGATCCAGGGGGATACACTGAAGCTTTCTTT. Translation: CASSDPGGYTEAFF. Based on the CDR3 plus reference TRBV25-1 and TRBJ1-1, the full variable domain is EADIYQTPRYLVIGTGKKITLECSQTMGHDKMYWYQQDPGMELHLIHYSYGVNSTEKGDLSSESTVSRIRTEHFPLTLESARPSHTSQYLCASSDPGGYTEAFFGQGTRLTVV.

The V gene is TRBV2, the J gene TRBJ1-1; D unclear. V gave up 3 bases and J gave up 0 bases, with 17 bases separating them. The CDR3 has 17 amino acids. Germline loops: CDR1 SNHLY, CDR2 FYNNEI. The CDR3 DNA reads TGTGCCAGCAGTGAGGTCGGGTCCCCCTCGATGAACACTGAAGCTTTCTTT. It encodes CASSEVGSPSMNTEAFF. Complete variable domain (other parts from reference TRBV2 and TRBJ1-1): EPEVTQTPSHQVTQMGQEVILRCVPISNHLYFYWYRQILGQKVEFLVSFYNNEISEKSEIFDDQFSVERPDGSNFTLKIRSTKLEDSAMYFCASSEVGSPSMNTEAFFGQGTRLTVV.

As regards this clone: The identical CDR3 is also encoded by other nucleotide sequences in the sample. The CDR3 protein is CASSQAGTGSYEQYF. DNA of the CDR3: TGTGCCAGCAGCCAAGCCGGGACAGGGTCCTACGAGCAGTACTTC. This rearrangement joins TRBV14 to TRBJ2-7; 9 bases are a match to TRBD1. Trimming cost V 1 base and J 1 base; bases outside gene matches: 2. Germline V gives CDR1 SGHDN, CDR2 FVKESK. This CDR3 has 15 amino acids. Using reference TRBV14 and TRBJ2-7 for the parts outside the CDR3, the full variable domain is EAGVTQFPSHSVIEKGQTVTLRCDPISGHDNLYWYRRVMGKEIKFLLHFVKESKQDESGMPNNRFLAERTGGTYSTLKVQPAELEDSGVYFCASSQAGTGSYEQYFGPGTRLTVT.

The genes are TRBV19 and TRBJ2-3, with D uncertain. V was cut by 3 bases and J by 4 bases, with 8 bases left in between. Germline CDR1 reads LNHDA; CDR2 reads SQIVND (reference sequence). This CDR3 region has 13 residues. CDR3 bases: TGTGCCAGTAGTATCCGTCCAGCAGATACGCAGTATTTT. Translation: CASSIRPADTQYF.

The rearrangement joins TRBV3-1 (or the pseudogene TRBV3-2) to TRBJ1-3, with D tentatively TRBD1 (5 bases). Trimming stripped 1 base from V and 0 bases from J, with 10 bases between. From germline, CDR1 is LGHDT and CDR2 YNNKEL (reference sequence). This CDR3 is built from 16 residues. CDR3 coding DNA: TGTGCCAGCAGCCAAGGCGCCAGGGCCTCTGGAAACACCATATATTTT. It codes for CASSQGARASGNTIYF.

The chain links TRBV7-2 to TRBJ2-5; TRBD1 might be the D (6 bases). The CDR3 length is 13 residues. Trimming removed 5 bases at V and 2 bases at J, with 9 bases between. Germline V CDR1 and CDR2: SGHTA, FQGNSA. CDR3 amino acids: CASSRGGQETQYF. CDR3 nucleotides: TGTGCCAGCAGCAGAGGGGGACAAGAGACCCAGTACTTC.

The chain has TRBV7-2 and TRBJ2-1, with D maybe TRBD1 (7 bases). The V and J ends lost 5 bases and 6 bases respectively, with 14 bases between them. This CDR3 comprises 14 residues. Germline loops: CDR1 SGHTA, CDR2 FQGNSA. The CDR3 here is CASSARRDSNEQFF. In DNA, the CDR3 is TGTGCCAGCAGCGCCCGGCGGGACAGCAATGAGCAGTTCTTC.

The chain carries TRBV19 and TRBJ2-3, with TRBD1 identical over 8 bases. This CDR3 contains 15 residues. After removal of 6 bases from V and 1 base from J, the junction contained 6 bases not matched to a gene. Germline CDR1 and CDR2: LNHDA and SQIVND (reference sequence). CDR3 coding DNA: TGTGCCAGTAGGACCCTGGGACAGGGCACAGATACGCAGTATTTT. It encodes CASRTLGQGTDTQYF.